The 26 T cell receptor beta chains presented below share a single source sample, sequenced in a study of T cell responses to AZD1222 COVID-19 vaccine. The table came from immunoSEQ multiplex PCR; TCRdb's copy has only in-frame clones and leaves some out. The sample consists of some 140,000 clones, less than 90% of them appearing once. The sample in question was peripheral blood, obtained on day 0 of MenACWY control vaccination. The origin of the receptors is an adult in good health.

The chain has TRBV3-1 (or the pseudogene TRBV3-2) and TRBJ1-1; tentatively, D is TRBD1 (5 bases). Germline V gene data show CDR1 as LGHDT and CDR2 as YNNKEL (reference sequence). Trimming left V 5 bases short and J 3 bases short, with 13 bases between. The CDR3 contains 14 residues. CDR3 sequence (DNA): TGTGCCAGCAGCGTTACAGGAGGGGACACTGAAGCTTTCTTT. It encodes CASSVTGGDTEAFF.

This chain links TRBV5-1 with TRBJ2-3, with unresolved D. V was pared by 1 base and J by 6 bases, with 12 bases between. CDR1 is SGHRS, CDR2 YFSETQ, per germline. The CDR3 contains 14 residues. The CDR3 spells CASSLYPPLDTQYF. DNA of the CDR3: TGCGCCAGCAGCTTGTACCCCCCCTTGGATACGCAGTATTTT.

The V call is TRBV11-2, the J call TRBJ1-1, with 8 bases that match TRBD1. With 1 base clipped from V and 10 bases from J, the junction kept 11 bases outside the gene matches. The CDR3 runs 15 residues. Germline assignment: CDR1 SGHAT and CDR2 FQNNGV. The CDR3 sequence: CASSLAPRDRFGAFF. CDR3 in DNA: TGTGCCAGCAGCTTAGCGCCCCGGGACAGGTTCGGAGCTTTCTTT.

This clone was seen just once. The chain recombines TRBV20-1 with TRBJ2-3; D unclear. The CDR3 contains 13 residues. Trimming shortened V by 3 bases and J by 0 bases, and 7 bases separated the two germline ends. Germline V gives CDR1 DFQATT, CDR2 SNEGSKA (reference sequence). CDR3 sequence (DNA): TGCAGTGCTAGTTTTCCGAGCACAGATACGCAGTATTTT. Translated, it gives CSASFPSTDTQYF.

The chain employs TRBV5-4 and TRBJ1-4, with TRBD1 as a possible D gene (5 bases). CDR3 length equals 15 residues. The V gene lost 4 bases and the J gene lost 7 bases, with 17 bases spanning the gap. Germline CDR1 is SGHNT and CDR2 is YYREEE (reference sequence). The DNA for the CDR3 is TGTGCCAGCAGCCGAACCGGGACCGGGGGTGAAAAACTGTTTTTT. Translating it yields CASSRTGTGGEKLFF.

CDR3 residues: CASSIFGTSHRSGELFF. CDR3 DNA sequence: TGTGCCAGTAGTATCTTCGGGACTAGCCACAGAAGCGGGGAGCTGTTTTTT. The chain has TRBV19 and TRBJ2-2; 9 bases map to TRBD2. Germline CDR1 is LNHDA and CDR2 is SQIVND (reference sequence). The CDR3 is made up of 17 amino acids. The trim removed 3 bases at V and 7 bases at J, leaving 12 bases unmatched. Complete variable domain (other parts from reference TRBV19 and TRBJ2-2): DGGITQSPKYLFRKEGQNVTLSCEQNLNHDAMYWYRQDPGQGLRLIYYSQIVNDFQKGDIAEGYSVSREKKESFPLTVTSAQKNPTAFYLCASSIFGTSHRSGELFFGEGSRLTVL.

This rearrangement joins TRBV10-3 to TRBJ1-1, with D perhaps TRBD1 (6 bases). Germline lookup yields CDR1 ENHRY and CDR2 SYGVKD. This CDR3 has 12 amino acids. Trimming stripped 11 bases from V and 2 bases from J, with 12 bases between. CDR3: CAVAGGNTEAFF. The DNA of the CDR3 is TGTGCCGTTGCGGGGGGCAACACTGAAGCTTTCTTT.

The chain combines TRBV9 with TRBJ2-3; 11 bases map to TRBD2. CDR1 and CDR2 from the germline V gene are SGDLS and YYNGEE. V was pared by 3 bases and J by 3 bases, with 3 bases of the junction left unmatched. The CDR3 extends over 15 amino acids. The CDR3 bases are TGTGCCAGCAGCGCGACTAGCGGGGCGACAGATACGCAGTATTTT. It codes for CASSATSGATDTQYF.

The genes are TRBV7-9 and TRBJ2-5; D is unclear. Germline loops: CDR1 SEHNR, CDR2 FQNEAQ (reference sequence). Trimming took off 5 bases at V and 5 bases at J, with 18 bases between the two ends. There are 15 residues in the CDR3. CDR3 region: CASSPLKVTAETQYF. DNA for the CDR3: TGTGCCAGCAGCCCCTTAAAGGTAACTGCGGAGACCCAGTACTTC.

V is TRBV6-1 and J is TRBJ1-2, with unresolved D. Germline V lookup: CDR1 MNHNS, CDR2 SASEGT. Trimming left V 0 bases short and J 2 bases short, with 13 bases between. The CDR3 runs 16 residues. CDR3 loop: CASSEAPTMANYGYTF. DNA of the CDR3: TGTGCCAGCAGTGAAGCCCCTACCATGGCGAACTATGGCTACACCTTC.

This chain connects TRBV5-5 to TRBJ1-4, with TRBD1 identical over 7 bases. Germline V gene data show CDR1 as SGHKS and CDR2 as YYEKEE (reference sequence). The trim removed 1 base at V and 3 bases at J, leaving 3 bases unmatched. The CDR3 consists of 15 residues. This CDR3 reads CASSLNTGANEKLFF. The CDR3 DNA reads TGTGCCAGCAGCTTGAATACAGGGGCTAATGAAAAACTGTTTTTT.

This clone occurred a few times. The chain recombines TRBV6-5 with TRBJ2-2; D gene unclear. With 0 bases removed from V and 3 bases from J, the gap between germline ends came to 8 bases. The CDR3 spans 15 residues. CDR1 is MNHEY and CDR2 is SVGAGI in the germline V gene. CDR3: CASSYSSSYTGELFF. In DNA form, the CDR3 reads TGTGCCAGCAGTTACTCTTCCTCTTACACCGGGGAGCTGTTTTTT.

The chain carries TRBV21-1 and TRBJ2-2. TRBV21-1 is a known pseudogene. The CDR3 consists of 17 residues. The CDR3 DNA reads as TGTGCCAGCACCTCAAAAGGGGAGACAGAGCACCTCGGGGAGCTGTTTTTT. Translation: CASTSKGETEHLGELFF.

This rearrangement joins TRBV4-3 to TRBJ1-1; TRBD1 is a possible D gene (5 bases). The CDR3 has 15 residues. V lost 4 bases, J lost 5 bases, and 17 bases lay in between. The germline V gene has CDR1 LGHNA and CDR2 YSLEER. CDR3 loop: CASSRLQGGDTEAFF. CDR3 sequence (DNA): TGCGCCAGCAGCCGCCTTCAGGGAGGTGATACTGAAGCTTTCTTT.

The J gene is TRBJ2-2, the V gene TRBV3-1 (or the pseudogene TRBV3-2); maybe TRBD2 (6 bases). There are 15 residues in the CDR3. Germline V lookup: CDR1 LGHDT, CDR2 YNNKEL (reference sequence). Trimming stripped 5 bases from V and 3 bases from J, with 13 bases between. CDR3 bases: TGTGCCAGCAGCTATGGTCCGGGGGACACCGGGGAGCTGTTTTTT. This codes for CASSYGPGDTGELFF.

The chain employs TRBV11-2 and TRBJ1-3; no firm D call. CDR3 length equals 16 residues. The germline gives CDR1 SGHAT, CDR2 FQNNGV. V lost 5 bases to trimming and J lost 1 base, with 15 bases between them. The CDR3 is CASSREKHPSGNTIYF. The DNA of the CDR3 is TGTGCCAGCAGCCGCGAAAAACACCCGTCTGGAAACACCATATATTTT.

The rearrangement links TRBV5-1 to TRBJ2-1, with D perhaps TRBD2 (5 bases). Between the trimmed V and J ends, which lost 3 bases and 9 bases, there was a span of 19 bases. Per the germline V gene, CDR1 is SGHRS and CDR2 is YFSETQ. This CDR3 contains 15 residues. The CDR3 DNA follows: TGCGCCAGCAGCTACTTGGCTGGGCGCGGAGGTGAGCAGTTCTTC. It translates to CASSYLAGRGGEQFF.

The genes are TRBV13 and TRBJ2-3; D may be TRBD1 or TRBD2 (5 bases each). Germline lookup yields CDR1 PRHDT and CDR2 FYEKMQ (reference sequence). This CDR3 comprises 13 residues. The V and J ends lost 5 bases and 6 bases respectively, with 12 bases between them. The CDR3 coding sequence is TGTGCCAGCAGCCTAGAGTGGGGGGATACGCAGTATTTT. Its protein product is CASSLEWGDTQYF.

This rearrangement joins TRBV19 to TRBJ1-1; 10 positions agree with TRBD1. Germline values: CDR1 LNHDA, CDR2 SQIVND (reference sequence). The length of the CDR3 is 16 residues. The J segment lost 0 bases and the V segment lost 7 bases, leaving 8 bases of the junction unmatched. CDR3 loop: CASIPGTGAMNTEAFF. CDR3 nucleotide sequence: TGTGCCAGTATCCCGGGGACAGGGGCCATGAACACTGAAGCTTTCTTT.

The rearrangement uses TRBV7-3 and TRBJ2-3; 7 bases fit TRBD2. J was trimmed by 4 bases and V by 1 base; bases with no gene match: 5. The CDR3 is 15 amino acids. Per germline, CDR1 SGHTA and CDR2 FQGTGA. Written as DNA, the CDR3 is TGTGCCAGCAGCTTAAGCGGGAGAGGCGCAGATACGCAGTATTTT. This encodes CASSLSGRGADTQYF.

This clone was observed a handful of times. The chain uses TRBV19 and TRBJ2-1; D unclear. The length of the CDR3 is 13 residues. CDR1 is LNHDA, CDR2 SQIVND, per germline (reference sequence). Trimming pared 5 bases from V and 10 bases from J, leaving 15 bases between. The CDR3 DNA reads TGTGCCAGTAGTGCATCTAGGTCCAGAGAGCAGTTCTTC. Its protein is CASSASRSREQFF. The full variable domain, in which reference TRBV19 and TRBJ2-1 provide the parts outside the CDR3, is DGGITQSPKYLFRKEGQNVTLSCEQNLNHDAMYWYRQDPGQGLRLIYYSQIVNDFQKGDIAEGYSVSREKKESFPLTVTSAQKNPTAFYLCASSASRSREQFFGPGTRLTVL.

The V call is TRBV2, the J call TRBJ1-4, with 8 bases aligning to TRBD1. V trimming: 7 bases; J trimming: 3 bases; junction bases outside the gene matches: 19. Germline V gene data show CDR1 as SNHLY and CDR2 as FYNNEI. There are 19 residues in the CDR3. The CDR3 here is CASTRSTGDVERANEKLFF. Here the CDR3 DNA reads TGTGCCAGCACCAGGTCGACAGGGGACGTTGAGCGGGCTAATGAAAAACTGTTTTTT.

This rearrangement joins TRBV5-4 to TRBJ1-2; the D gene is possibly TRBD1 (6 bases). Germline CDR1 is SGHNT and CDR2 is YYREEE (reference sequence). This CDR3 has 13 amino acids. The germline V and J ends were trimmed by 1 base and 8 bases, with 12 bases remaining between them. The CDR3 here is CASSLWSGEGYTF. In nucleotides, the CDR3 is TGTGCCAGCAGCTTGTGGTCAGGGGAAGGCTACACCTTC.

The CDR3 sequence: CASSPRPTMNTEAFF. CDR3 nucleotides: TGTGCCAGCTCACCAAGGCCCACCATGAACACTGAAGCTTTCTTT. This chain connects TRBV18 to TRBJ1-1; D is ambiguous. This CDR3 region has 15 residues. V shed 2 bases and J shed 0 bases, with 10 bases lying between them. The germline V gene encodes CDR1 KGHSH and CDR2 LQKENI.

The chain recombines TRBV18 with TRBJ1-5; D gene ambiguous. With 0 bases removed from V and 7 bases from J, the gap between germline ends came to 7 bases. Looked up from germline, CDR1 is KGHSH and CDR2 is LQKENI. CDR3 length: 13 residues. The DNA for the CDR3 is TGTGCCAGCTCACCACCTACCGGACAGCCCCAGCATTTT. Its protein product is CASSPPTGQPQHF.

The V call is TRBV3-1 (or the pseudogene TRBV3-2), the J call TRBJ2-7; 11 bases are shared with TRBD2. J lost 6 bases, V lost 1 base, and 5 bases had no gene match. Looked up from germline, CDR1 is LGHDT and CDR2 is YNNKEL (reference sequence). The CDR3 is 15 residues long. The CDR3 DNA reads TGTGCCAGCAGCCAAGGACTAGCGGGACTCTTCGAGCAGTACTTC. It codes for CASSQGLAGLFEQYF.